This passage covers 23 T cell receptor beta chains from one sample sequenced in a study of graft-versus-host responses after intestinal transplantation. No antigen has been assigned to these receptors. Clones were sequenced by immunoSEQ multiplex PCR, and TCRdb holds only the in-frame ones, with some missing. Among 45,000 to 60,000 clones listed, 85% to 95% were seen once. Specimen: unstimulated CD4+ T cells sorted from spleen or lymph node cells, collected before transplant. The receptors were gathered from a human donor who was the organ donor for an intestinal transplant.

The CDR3 sequence: CASSTNTEAFF. The CDR3 DNA is TGTGCCAGCAGCACCAACACTGAAGCTTTCTTT. The chain is built from TRBV6-6 and TRBJ1-1; D remains unclear. Trimming stripped 6 bases from V and 2 bases from J, with 4 bases between. This CDR3 is built from 11 residues. Germline-derived CDR1 and CDR2 are MNHNY and SVGAGI (reference sequence).

J is TRBJ2-5 and V is TRBV9, with 7 bases aligning to TRBD2. CDR1 is SGDLS, CDR2 YYNGEE, per germline. The CDR3 spans 16 residues. The V segment lost 5 bases and the J segment 3 bases; nucleotides outside the gene matches: 13. CDR3 sequence: CASSLSLASGEETQYF. The CDR3 DNA reads TGTGCCAGCAGTCTAAGCTTGGCTAGCGGAGAAGAGACCCAGTACTTC.

This clone has more than one count but fewer than ten. Here the CDR3 DNA reads TGTGCCAGCAGTGAAGGGGGCGAAAAACTGTTTTTT. It encodes CASSEGGEKLFF. The rearrangement uses TRBV6-1 and TRBJ1-4, with a tentative D call TRBD1 (5 bases). The V end was cut by 1 base, the J end by 8 bases, with 5 bases between. This CDR3 comprises 12 residues. Germline CDR1 MNHNS, CDR2 SASEGT.

V is TRBV4-3 and J is TRBJ2-1; 12 bases are shared with TRBD1. Germline-derived CDR1 and CDR2 are LGHNA and YSLEER. CDR3 length: 16 amino acids. V lost 3 bases to trimming and J lost 4 bases; unmatched junction nucleotides: 4. The CDR3 DNA reads as TGCGCCAGCAGCCAGGGGGGACAGGGGGCATACAATGAGCAGTTCTTC. It yields the protein CASSQGGQGAYNEQFF.

The chain uses TRBV28 and TRBJ2-7; D ambiguous. The germline CDR1 and CDR2 sequences are MDHEN and SYDVKM. The CDR3 is 12 amino acids. Between the trimmed V and J ends, which lost 5 bases and 3 bases, there was a span of 8 bases. CDR3 amino acids: CASSPGVYEQYF. The CDR3 DNA reads as TGTGCCAGCAGTCCAGGAGTCTACGAGCAGTACTTC.

This chain links TRBV4-1 with TRBJ2-7, with 8 bases aligning to TRBD2. Germline values: CDR1 MGHRA, CDR2 YSYEKL. There are 13 residues in the CDR3. V shed 4 bases, J shed 5 bases, and the junction held 4 bases outside the gene matches. This CDR3 reads CASSLRTSHEQYF. The DNA for the CDR3 is TGCGCCAGCAGCCTTCGGACTAGCCACGAGCAGTACTTC.

The chain couples TRBV2 to TRBJ2-6, with D unclear. Trimming took off 3 bases at V and 2 bases at J, with 8 bases between the two ends. Per the germline V gene, CDR1 is SNHLY and CDR2 is FYNNEI. The CDR3 covers 15 residues. The CDR3 is CASSDPRPGANVLTF. The DNA for the CDR3 is TGTGCCAGCAGTGATCCCCGCCCTGGGGCCAACGTCCTGACTTTC.

The chain employs TRBV6-5 and TRBJ1-5; D possibly corresponds to TRBD1 (5 bases). This CDR3 contains 15 residues. Deletions cut 6 bases from V and 2 bases from J, with 14 bases between. Germline V lookup: CDR1 MNHEY, CDR2 SVGAGI. The CDR3 DNA reads TGTGCCAGCAGGCGGGAGGGGTTGGGCAATCAGCCCCAGCATTTT. It codes for CASRREGLGNQPQHF.

The chain links TRBV5-4 to TRBJ2-5, with 11 bases aligning to TRBD2. The CDR3 consists of 15 residues. In germline, CDR1 is SGHNT, CDR2 YYREEE (reference sequence). The trim removed 5 bases at V and 1 base at J, leaving 4 bases unmatched. The CDR3 reads CASSRLAGPQETQYF. CDR3 DNA sequence: TGTGCCAGCAGTCGACTAGCGGGACCCCAAGAGACCCAGTACTTC. The whole variable domain, remainder taken from reference TRBV5-4 and TRBJ2-5, is ETGVTQSPTHLIKTRGQQVTLRCSSQSGHNTVSWYQQALGQGPQFIFQYYREEENGRGNFPPRFSGLQFPNYSSELNVNALELDDSALYLCASSRLAGPQETQYFGPGTRLLVL.

The chain has TRBV18 and TRBJ2-2, with D hard to call. CDR1 KGHSH and CDR2 LQKENI come from the germline V gene. The CDR3 spans 16 residues. Trimming removed 2 bases at V and 0 bases at J, with 10 bases between. The chain's CDR3 is CASSPFTATNTGELFF. CDR3 sequence (DNA): TGTGCCAGCTCACCATTCACAGCAACGAACACCGGGGAGCTGTTTTTT.

The V gene is TRBV7-2, the J gene TRBJ1-5; D gene uncertain. V was shortened by 3 bases and J by 4 bases, with 7 bases between the two germline ends. The CDR3 contains 13 residues. The germline gives CDR1 SGHTA, CDR2 FQGNSA. CDR3: CASSFFVNQPQHF. The CDR3 nucleotides are TGTGCCAGCAGCTTTTTCGTTAATCAGCCCCAGCATTTT.

The V call is TRBV18, the J call TRBJ2-7; 8 bases map to TRBD1. The CDR3 spans 15 residues. The germline CDR1 and CDR2 sequences are KGHSH and LQKENI. J gave up 2 bases and V 3 bases, and 6 bases lay outside the gene matches. The CDR3 DNA sequence: TGTGCCAGCTCACCGGCCGGGACAGGACCCTACGAGCAGTACTTC. This translates into CASSPAGTGPYEQYF.

The J gene is TRBJ1-5, the V gene TRBV4-2; maybe TRBD1 (5 bases). CDR3 length: 15 residues. Trimming stripped 0 bases from V and 7 bases from J, with 13 bases between. CDR1 LGHNA and CDR2 YNFKEQ come from the germline V gene. CDR3 in DNA: TGTGCCAGCAGCCAAGATCTGAGGGGAGGCCAGCCCCAGCATTTT. Its protein is CASSQDLRGGQPQHF.

The gene calls are TRBV4-3 and TRBJ2-1, with D perhaps matching TRBD1 or TRBD2 (7 bases each). Per germline, CDR1 LGHNA and CDR2 YSLEER. The length of the CDR3 is 15 residues. Trimming took off 8 bases at V and 7 bases at J, with 21 bases between the two ends. CDR3 loop: CASLKGAGEGNEQFF. CDR3 nucleotides: TGCGCCAGCCTAAAGGGGGCGGGAGAGGGGAATGAGCAGTTCTTC.

The rearrangement uses TRBV28 and TRBJ2-7, with TRBD2 identical over 9 bases. The trim removed 6 bases at V and 4 bases at J, leaving 10 bases unmatched. Germline V gives CDR1 MDHEN, CDR2 SYDVKM. The CDR3 has 15 amino acids. Here the CDR3 reads CASRVATSGLYEQYF. Written as DNA, the CDR3 is TGTGCCAGCAGGGTAGCGACTAGCGGCCTATACGAGCAGTACTTC.

V is TRBV6-5 and J is TRBJ1-1; possible D gene TRBD1, 5 bases. Trimming removed 6 bases at V and 8 bases at J, with 13 bases between. The CDR3 consists of 12 residues. From germline, CDR1 is MNHEY and CDR2 SVGAGI. The CDR3 DNA follows: TGTGCCAGCAGCCGACAGAGTGGGGAAGCTTTCTTT. It is translated as CASSRQSGEAFF.

The chain links TRBV28 to TRBJ2-3; 7 bases line up with TRBD1. In germline, CDR1 is MDHEN, CDR2 SYDVKM. Germline trimming cut 2 bases from V and 1 base from J; bases unmatched to any gene: 0. CDR3 length equals 14 residues. CDR3 loop: CASSLGTGTDTQYF. In nucleotides, the CDR3 is TGTGCCAGCAGTTTAGGGACAGGCACAGATACGCAGTATTTT.

The rearrangement joins TRBV10-2 to TRBJ2-2; TRBD1 aligns across 7 bases. This CDR3 has 14 amino acids. Germline lookup yields CDR1 WSHSY and CDR2 SAAADI. The V gene end was trimmed by 6 bases and the J gene end by 1 base; junction bases not matched to a gene: 2. CDR3 region: CASRNRGNTGELFF. In nucleotides, the CDR3 is TGCGCCAGCAGAAACAGGGGGAACACCGGGGAGCTGTTTTTT.

This clone has only one observation. The V call is TRBV5-1, the J call TRBJ1-4; the D gene is possibly TRBD1 (5 bases). This CDR3 has 15 residues. Germline V gene lookup returns CDR1 SGHRS and CDR2 YFSETQ. V was clipped by 0 bases and J by 7 bases, with 13 bases between them. CDR3 residues: CASSLEGRGIEKLFF. The CDR3 coding sequence is TGCGCCAGCAGCTTGGAGGGGCGGGGAATTGAAAAACTGTTTTTT.

The chain links TRBV19 to TRBJ2-3; D could derive from TRBD1 or TRBD2 (5 bases each). Trimming cost V 4 bases and J 4 bases, with 15 bases left between them. The germline V gene encodes CDR1 LNHDA and CDR2 SQIVND (reference sequence). This CDR3 is 15 amino acids long. Here the CDR3 reads CASSRSGGHADTQYF. In DNA form, the CDR3 reads TGTGCCAGTAGTAGGTCCGGAGGACATGCAGATACGCAGTATTTT.

This sequence joins TRBV6-5 and TRBJ1-1; D gene uncertain. The CDR3 length is 14 residues. The V and J ends lost 2 bases and 2 bases respectively, with 9 bases between them. Germline CDR1 and CDR2: MNHEY and SVGAGI. CDR3 sequence (DNA): TGTGCCAGCAGTTACAACGGGTTCAACACTGAAGCTTTCTTT. It is translated as CASSYNGFNTEAFF.

A single count supports this clone. The chain carries TRBV7-2 and TRBJ1-1; D is unclear. Germline CDR1 is SGHTA and CDR2 is FQGNSA. The CDR3 runs 15 residues. V was trimmed by 1 base and J by 8 bases, leaving 17 bases between them. Here the CDR3 reads CASSLVHDTSREAFF. Here the CDR3 DNA reads TGTGCCAGCAGCTTAGTCCATGACACCTCTCGGGAAGCTTTCTTT.

The V and J genes are TRBV27 and TRBJ2-7, with D perhaps TRBD2 (5 bases). The CDR3 is 15 amino acids. The V gene's germline CDR1 is MNHEY and CDR2 SMNVEV (reference sequence). The V and J ends lost 5 bases and 0 bases respectively, with 14 bases between them. CDR3 sequence (DNA): TGTGCCAGCAGTCGTACGGGTCGGGACTCCTACGAGCAGTACTTC. It specifies CASSRTGRDSYEQYF.